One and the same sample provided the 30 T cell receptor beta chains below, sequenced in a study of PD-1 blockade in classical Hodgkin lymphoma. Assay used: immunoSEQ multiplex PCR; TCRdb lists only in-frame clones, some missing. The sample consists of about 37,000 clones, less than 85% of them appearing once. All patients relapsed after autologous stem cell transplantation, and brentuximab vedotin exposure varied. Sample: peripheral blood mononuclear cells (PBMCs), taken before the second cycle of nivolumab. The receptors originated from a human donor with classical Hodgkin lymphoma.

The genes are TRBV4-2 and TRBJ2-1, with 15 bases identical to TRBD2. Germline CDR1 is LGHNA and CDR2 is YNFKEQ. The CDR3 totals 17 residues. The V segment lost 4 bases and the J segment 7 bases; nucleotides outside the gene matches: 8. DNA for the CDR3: TGTGCCAGCAGCCCCCGGACTAGCGGGGGGGCCGGGAATGAGCAGTTCTTC. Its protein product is CASSPRTSGGAGNEQFF.

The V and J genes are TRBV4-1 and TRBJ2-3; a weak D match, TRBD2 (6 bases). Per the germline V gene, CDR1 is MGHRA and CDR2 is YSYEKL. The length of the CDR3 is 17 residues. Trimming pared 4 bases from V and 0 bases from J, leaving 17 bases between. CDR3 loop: CASSRVISGSSTDTQYF. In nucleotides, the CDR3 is TGCGCCAGCAGCCGAGTAATTAGCGGATCTAGCACAGATACGCAGTATTTT.

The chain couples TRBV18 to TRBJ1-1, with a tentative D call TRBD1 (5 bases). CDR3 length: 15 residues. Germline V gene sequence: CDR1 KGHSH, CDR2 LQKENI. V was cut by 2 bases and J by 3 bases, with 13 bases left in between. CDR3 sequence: CASSPAGLRDTEAFF. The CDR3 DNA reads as TGTGCCAGCTCACCAGCGGGGCTTCGGGACACTGAAGCTTTCTTT.

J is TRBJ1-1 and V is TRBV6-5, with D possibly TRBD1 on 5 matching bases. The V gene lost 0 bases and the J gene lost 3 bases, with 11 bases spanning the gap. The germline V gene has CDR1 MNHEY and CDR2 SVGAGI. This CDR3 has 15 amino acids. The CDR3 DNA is TGTGCCAGCAGTTACTCGACGGGACCGTACACTGAAGCTTTCTTT. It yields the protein CASSYSTGPYTEAFF.

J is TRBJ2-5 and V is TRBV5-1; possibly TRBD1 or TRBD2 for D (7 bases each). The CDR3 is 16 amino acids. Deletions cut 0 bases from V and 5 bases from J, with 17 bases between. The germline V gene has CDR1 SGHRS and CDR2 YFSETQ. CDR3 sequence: CASSLGPTGEGETQYF. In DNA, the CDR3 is TGCGCCAGCAGCTTGGGACCAACAGGGGAGGGGGAGACCCAGTACTTC.

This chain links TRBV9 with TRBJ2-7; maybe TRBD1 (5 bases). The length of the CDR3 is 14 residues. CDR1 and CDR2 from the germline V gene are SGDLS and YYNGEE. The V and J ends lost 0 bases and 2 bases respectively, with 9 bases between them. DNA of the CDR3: TGTGCCAGCAGCGTAGAAGGGGAAACCTACGAGCAGTACTTC. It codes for CASSVEGETYEQYF.

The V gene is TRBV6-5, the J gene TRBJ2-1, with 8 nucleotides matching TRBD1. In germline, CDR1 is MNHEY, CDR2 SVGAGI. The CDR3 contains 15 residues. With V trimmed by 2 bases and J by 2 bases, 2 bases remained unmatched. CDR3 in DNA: TGTGCCAGCAGTTACGGACAGGGTACCTACAATGAGCAGTTCTTC. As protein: CASSYGQGTYNEQFF.

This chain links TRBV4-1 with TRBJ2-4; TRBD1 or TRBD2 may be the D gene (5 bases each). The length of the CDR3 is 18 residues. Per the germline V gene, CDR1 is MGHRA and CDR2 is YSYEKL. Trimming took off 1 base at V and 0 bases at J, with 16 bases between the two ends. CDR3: CASSQVLLERGAKNIQYF. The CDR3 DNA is TGCGCCAGCAGCCAAGTTCTTTTAGAGAGGGGAGCCAAAAACATTCAGTACTTC.

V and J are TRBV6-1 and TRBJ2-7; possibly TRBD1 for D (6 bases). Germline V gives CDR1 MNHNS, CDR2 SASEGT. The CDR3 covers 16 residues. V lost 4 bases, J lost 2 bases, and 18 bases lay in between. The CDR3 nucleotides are TGTGCCAGCAGTGCAGGAGGCCAGGGGCGGACCTACGAGCAGTACTTC. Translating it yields CASSAGGQGRTYEQYF.

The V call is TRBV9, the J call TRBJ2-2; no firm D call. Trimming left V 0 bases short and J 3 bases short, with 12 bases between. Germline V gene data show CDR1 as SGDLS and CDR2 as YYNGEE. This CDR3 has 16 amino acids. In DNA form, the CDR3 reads TGTGCCAGCAGCGTAGACCCCAGGCTGGACACCGGGGAGCTGTTTTTT. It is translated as CASSVDPRLDTGELFF.

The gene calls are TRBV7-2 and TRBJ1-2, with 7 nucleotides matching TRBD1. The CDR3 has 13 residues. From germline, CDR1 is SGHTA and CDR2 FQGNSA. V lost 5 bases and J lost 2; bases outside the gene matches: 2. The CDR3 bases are TGTGCCAGCAGCGCGGGACAGAACTATGGCTACACCTTC. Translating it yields CASSAGQNYGYTF. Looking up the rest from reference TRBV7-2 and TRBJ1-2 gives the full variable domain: GAGVSQSPSNKVTEKGKDVELRCDPISGHTALYWYRQSLGQGLEFLIYFQGNSAPDKSGLPSDRFSAERTGGSVSTLTIQRTQQEDSAVYLCASSAGQNYGYTFGSGTRLTVV.

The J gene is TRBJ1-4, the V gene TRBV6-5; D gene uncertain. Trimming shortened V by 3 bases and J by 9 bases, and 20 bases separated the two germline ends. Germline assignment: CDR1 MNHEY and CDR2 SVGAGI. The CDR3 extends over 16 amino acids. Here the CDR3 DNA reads TGTGCCAGCAGTTATACCTCCGATAAGTGGCAGAAAAAACTGTTTTTT. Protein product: CASSYTSDKWQKKLFF.

The CDR3 bases are TGTGCCAGCAGCTTAGGCGGCGGGGGGCGCACAGATACGCAGTATTTT. This translates into CASSLGGGGRTDTQYF. The chain couples TRBV7-2 to TRBJ2-3; 8 bases match TRBD2. V dropped 1 base and J dropped 1; count of bases not matched to a gene: 4. The CDR3 sequence is 16 residues long. From germline, CDR1 is SGHTA and CDR2 FQGNSA.

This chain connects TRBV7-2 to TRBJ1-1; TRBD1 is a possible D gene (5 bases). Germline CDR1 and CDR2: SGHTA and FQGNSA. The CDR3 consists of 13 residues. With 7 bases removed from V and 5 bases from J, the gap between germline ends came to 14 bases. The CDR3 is CASKLGGETEAFF. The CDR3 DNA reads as TGTGCCAGCAAGCTGGGGGGAGAAACTGAAGCTTTCTTT. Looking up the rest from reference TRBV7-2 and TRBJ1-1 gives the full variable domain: GAGVSQSPSNKVTEKGKDVELRCDPISGHTALYWYRQSLGQGLEFLIYFQGNSAPDKSGLPSDRFSAERTGGSVSTLTIQRTQQEDSAVYLCASKLGGETEAFFGQGTRLTVV.

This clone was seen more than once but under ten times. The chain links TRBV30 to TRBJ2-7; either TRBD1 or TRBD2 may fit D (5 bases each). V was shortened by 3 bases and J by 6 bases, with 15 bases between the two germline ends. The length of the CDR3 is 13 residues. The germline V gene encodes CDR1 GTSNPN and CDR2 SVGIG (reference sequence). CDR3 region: CAWRWQGRGEQYF. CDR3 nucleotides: TGTGCCTGGAGGTGGCAGGGCCGGGGCGAGCAGTACTTC. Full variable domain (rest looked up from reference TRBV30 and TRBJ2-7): SQTIHQWPATLVQPVGSPLSLECTVEGTSNPNLYWYRQAAGRGLQLLFYSVGIGQISSEVPQNLSASRPQDRQFILSSKKLLLSDSGFYLCAWRWQGRGEQYFGPGTRLTVT.

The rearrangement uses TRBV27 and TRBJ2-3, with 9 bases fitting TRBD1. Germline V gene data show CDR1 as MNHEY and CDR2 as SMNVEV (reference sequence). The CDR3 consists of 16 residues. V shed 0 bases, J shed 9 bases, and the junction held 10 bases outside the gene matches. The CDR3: CASSLSTGTGRPTQYF. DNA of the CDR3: TGTGCCAGCAGTTTATCCACCGGGACAGGGCGCCCCACGCAGTATTTT.

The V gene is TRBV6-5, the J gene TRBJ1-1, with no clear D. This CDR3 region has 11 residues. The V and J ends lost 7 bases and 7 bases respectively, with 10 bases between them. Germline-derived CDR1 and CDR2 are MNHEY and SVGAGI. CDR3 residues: CASTDGLEAFF. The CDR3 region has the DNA TGTGCCAGCACGGACGGTCTTGAAGCTTTCTTT.

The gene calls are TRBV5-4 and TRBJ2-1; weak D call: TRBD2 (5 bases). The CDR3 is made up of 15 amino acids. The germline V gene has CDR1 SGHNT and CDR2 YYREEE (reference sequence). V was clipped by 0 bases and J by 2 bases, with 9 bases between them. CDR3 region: CASSLVGAAYNEQFF. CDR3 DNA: TGTGCCAGCAGCTTGGTCGGAGCGGCCTACAATGAGCAGTTCTTC. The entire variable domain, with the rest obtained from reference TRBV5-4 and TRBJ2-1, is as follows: ETGVTQSPTHLIKTRGQQVTLRCSSQSGHNTVSWYQQALGQGPQFIFQYYREEENGRGNFPPRFSGLQFPNYSSELNVNALELDDSALYLCASSLVGAAYNEQFFGPGTRLTVL.

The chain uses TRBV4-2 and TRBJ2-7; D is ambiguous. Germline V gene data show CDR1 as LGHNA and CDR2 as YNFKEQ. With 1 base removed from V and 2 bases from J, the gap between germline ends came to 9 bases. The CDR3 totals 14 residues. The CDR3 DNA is TGTGCCAGCAGCCAAGGCCAAAAGCCCTACGAGCAGTACTTC. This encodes CASSQGQKPYEQYF.

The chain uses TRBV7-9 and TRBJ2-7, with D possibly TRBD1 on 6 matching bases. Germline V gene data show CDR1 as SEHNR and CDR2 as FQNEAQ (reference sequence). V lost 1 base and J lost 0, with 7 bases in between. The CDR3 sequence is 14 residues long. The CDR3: CASSLVDSSYEQYF. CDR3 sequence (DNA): TGTGCCAGCAGCTTAGTGGACAGCTCCTACGAGCAGTACTTC.

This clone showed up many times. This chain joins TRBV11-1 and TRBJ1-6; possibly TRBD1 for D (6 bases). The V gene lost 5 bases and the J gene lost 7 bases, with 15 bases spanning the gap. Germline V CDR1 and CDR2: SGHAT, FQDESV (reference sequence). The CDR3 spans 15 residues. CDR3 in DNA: TGTGCCAGCAGCCTCGAAGACAGGAGGAATTCACCCCTCCACTTT. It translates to CASSLEDRRNSPLHF.

The CDR3 DNA reads TGTGCCATCAGTGAGTCTGACAGCACAGATACGCAGTATTTT. This encodes CAISESDSTDTQYF. The V and J genes are TRBV10-3 and TRBJ2-3; D ambiguous. The CDR3 loop spans 14 amino acids. Germline V gene lookup returns CDR1 ENHRY and CDR2 SYGVKD. Trimming cost V 0 bases and J 0 bases, with 4 bases left between them.

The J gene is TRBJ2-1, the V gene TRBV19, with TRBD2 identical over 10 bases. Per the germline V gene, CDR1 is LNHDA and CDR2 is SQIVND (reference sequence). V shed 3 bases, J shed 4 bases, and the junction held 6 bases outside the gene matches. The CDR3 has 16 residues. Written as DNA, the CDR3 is TGTGCCAGTAGTATTGGGGGACTAGCGATATACAATGAGCAGTTCTTC. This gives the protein CASSIGGLAIYNEQFF. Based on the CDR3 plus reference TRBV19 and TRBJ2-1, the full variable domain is DGGITQSPKYLFRKEGQNVTLSCEQNLNHDAMYWYRQDPGQGLRLIYYSQIVNDFQKGDIAEGYSVSREKKESFPLTVTSAQKNPTAFYLCASSIGGLAIYNEQFFGPGTRLTVL.

CDR3 nucleotides: TGTGCCAGCAGTTACCTCATATATAAGGGTCTCCGGGTCTCCTACGAGCAGTACTTC. It codes for CASSYLIYKGLRVSYEQYF. The chain carries TRBV6-7 and TRBJ2-7; no clear D. TRBV6-7 is filed as an ORF, its function uncertain. With 2 bases removed from V and 0 bases from J, the gap between germline ends came to 23 bases. The CDR3 spans 19 residues.

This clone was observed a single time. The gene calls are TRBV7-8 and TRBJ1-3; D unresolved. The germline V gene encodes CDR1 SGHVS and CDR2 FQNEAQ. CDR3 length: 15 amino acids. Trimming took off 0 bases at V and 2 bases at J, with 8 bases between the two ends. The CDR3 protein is CASSLAEEAGNTIYF. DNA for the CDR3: TGTGCCAGCAGCTTAGCGGAGGAGGCTGGAAACACCATATATTTT.

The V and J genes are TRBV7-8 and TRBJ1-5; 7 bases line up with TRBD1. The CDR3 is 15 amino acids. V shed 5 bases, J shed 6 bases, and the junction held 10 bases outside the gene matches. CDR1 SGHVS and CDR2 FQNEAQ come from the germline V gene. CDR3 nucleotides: TGTGCCAGCAGCAGATTGACAGGGCCCGGTCAGCCCCAGCATTTT. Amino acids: CASSRLTGPGQPQHF.

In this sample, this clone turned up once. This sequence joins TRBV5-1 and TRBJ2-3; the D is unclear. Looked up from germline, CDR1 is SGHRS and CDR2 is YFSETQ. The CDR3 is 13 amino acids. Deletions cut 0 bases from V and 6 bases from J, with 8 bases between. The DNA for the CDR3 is TGCGCCAGCAGCTTGGCTTGGTCGGATACGCAGTATTTT. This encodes CASSLAWSDTQYF.

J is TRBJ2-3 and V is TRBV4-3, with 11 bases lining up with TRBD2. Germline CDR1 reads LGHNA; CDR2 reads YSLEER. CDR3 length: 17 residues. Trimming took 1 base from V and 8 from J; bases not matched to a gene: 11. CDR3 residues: CASSQVTSGGAWGTQYF. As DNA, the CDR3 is TGCGCCAGCAGCCAAGTCACTAGCGGGGGTGCGTGGGGTACGCAGTATTTT.

CDR3 DNA sequence: TGTGCCAGCAGCGTTAGACTTATGAACACTGAAGCTTTCTTT. Translating it yields CASSVRLMNTEAFF. This chain joins TRBV7-2 and TRBJ1-1; D is unclear. The CDR3 spans 14 residues. V lost 5 bases to trimming and J lost 0 bases, with 10 bases between them. Looked up from germline, CDR1 is SGHTA and CDR2 is FQGNSA.

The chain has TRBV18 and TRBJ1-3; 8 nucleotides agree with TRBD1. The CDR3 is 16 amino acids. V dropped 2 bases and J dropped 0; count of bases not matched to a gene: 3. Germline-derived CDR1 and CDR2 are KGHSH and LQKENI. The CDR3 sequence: CASSPAGQVSGNTIYF. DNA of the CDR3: TGTGCCAGCTCACCAGCGGGACAGGTCTCTGGAAACACCATATATTTT.